This TCR beta chain was recorded in a study of cytomegalovirus exposure and HLA in healthy donors. V dropped 6 bases and J dropped 6 bases, with 9 bases sitting between them. Germline CDR1 and CDR2: SNHLY and FYNNEI. The CDR3 totals 12 residues. Study-level results: Owing to their indistinguishability, certain V segments, notably TRBV6-2 and TRBV6-3, were excluded. What a later analysis showed was that several of the most significant clusters appeared linked to common viral pathogens. Cytomegalovirus-associated status was assigned to 150 or so TCR beta chains.

The PCR ran on 60 Vbeta and 13 Jbeta primers. Some clones are missing from TCRdb's copy, which holds only in-frame ones; the method was immunoSEQ multiplex PCR. Here the sample table reports around 51,000 clones. A remark on this clone: Its specificity is not known.

Sequenced: PBMCs. This sequence originates from a man aged 40-49 years in good health and CMV-seropositive. The rearrangement links TRBV2 to TRBJ1-5; the D is unclear. CDR3: CASSADTQPQHF. CDR3 sequence (DNA): TGTGCCAGCAGCGCAGATACTCAGCCCCAGCATTTT. The variable domain in full, completed from reference TRBV2 and TRBJ1-5, reads EPEVTQTPSHQVTQMGQEVILRCVPISNHLYFYWYRQILGQKVEFLVSFYNNEISEKSEIFDDQFSVERPDGSNFTLKIRSTKLEDSAMYFCASSADTQPQHFGDGTRLSIL.